The 32 T cell receptor beta chains below come from one sample, sequenced in a study of CD8 T cells in Susac syndrome. Reverse transcription used roughly 0.45 to 1 ug RNA and random hexamers. Each CDR3 protein is one row after TCRdb ran MiXCR on the immunoSEQ multiplex PCR reads. The repertoire includes about 400,000 distinct CDR3 sequences, around 85% of them detected once, and 0.12% sits in the top ten. The sequenced material came from CD8+ T cells from PBMCs. The receptors stem from a human donor with multiple sclerosis.

This chain joins TRBV7-9 and TRBJ2-1; 10 positions match TRBD1. The CDR3 covers 15 residues. The germline V gene has CDR1 SEHNR and CDR2 FQNEAQ (reference sequence). The trim removed 0 bases at V and 10 bases at J, leaving 6 bases unmatched. The chain's CDR3 is CASSLAGTGVREQFF. For the CDR3, the DNA is TGTGCCAGCAGCTTAGCCGGGACAGGGGTTCGAGAGCAGTTCTTC.

The table lists this clonotype with a few counts. V is TRBV7-9 and J is TRBJ2-5; D may be TRBD2 (7 bases). Germline CDR1 and CDR2: SEHNR and FQNEAQ (reference sequence). Trimming stripped 3 bases from V and 5 bases from J, with 13 bases between. The CDR3 loop spans 14 amino acids. The CDR3 sequence: CASSFSGGQETQYF. The CDR3 DNA is TGTGCCAGCAGCTTTTCGGGGGGCCAGGAGACCCAGTACTTC.

This chain joins TRBV30 and TRBJ1-1; no clear D. The CDR3 is made up of 15 amino acids. CDR1 GTSNPN and CDR2 SVGIG come from the germline V gene (reference sequence). Trimming pared 0 bases from V and 0 bases from J, leaving 11 bases between. CDR3: CAWSVHRPLNTEAFF. The CDR3 DNA reads as TGTGCCTGGAGTGTACATAGGCCGCTGAACACTGAAGCTTTCTTT.

CDR3 DNA sequence: TGTGCCAGCAGTTTGACAGGGGGGTTAGAAAAACTGTTTTTT. This translates into CASSLTGGLEKLFF. The rearrangement uses TRBV2 and TRBJ1-4; 9 positions agree with TRBD1. V was pared by 5 bases and J by 8 bases, with 6 bases of the junction left unmatched. The germline V gene encodes CDR1 SNHLY and CDR2 FYNNEI. The CDR3 is made up of 14 amino acids.

CDR3 in amino acids: CASSFKGGTDTQYF. The CDR3 nucleotides read TGTGCCAGCAGCTTTAAGGGGGGGACAGATACGCAGTATTTT. The chain combines TRBV5-4 with TRBJ2-3, with D perhaps matching TRBD2 (7 bases). The germline V and J ends were trimmed by 2 bases and 3 bases, with 10 bases remaining between them. The CDR3 spans 14 residues. Germline lookup yields CDR1 SGHNT and CDR2 YYREEE (reference sequence).

The gene calls are TRBV2 and TRBJ2-3, with 13 bases fitting TRBD2. This CDR3 contains 16 residues. CDR1 is SNHLY and CDR2 is FYNNEI in the germline V gene. V was clipped by 10 bases and J by 4 bases; unmatched bases: 11. The DNA for the CDR3 is TGTGCCACCCCGGGACTAGCGGGACCCAAGGCAGATACGCAGTATTTT. It yields the protein CATPGLAGPKADTQYF. Based on the CDR3 plus reference TRBV2 and TRBJ2-3, the full variable domain is EPEVTQTPSHQVTQMGQEVILRCVPISNHLYFYWYRQILGQKVEFLVSFYNNEISEKSEIFDDQFSVERPDGSNFTLKIRSTKLEDSAMYFCATPGLAGPKADTQYFGPGTRLTVL.

This clonotype came up once. In DNA, the CDR3 is TGCGCCAGCAGTGGGGGACAGGGTTATCAGCCCCAGCATTTT. Amino acids: CASSGGQGYQPQHF. This chain joins TRBV4-1 and TRBJ1-5; TRBD1 aligns across 9 bases. V shed 6 bases and J 5 bases; nucleotides not matched to a gene: 5. Germline V gene lookup returns CDR1 MGHRA and CDR2 YSYEKL. This CDR3 comprises 14 residues.

This clonotype was seen a handful of times. V gene TRBV6-1 combines with J gene TRBJ2-7; possibly TRBD1 for D (6 bases). Trimming cost V 6 bases and J 0 bases, with 15 bases left between them. This CDR3 comprises 15 residues. Per the germline V gene, CDR1 is MNHNS and CDR2 is SASEGT. CDR3 region: CASSRPGHLSYEQYF. CDR3 in DNA: TGTGCCAGCAGCCGACCGGGACACCTCTCCTACGAGCAGTACTTC.

The rearrangement uses TRBV19 and TRBJ2-1; D ambiguous. Germline lookup yields CDR1 LNHDA and CDR2 SQIVND (reference sequence). The CDR3 runs 14 residues. The ends were cut back, 0 bases at V and 6 bases at J, with 9 bases in the middle. The CDR3 region is CASSIDLGPNEQFF. In DNA form, the CDR3 reads TGTGCCAGTAGTATAGATTTAGGACCCAATGAGCAGTTCTTC.

This chain links TRBV4-1 with TRBJ2-7; a possible D gene is TRBD1 (5 bases). CDR1 and CDR2 from the germline V gene are MGHRA and YSYEKL. This CDR3 region has 16 residues. V was trimmed by 3 bases and J by 3 bases, leaving 18 bases between them. The CDR3 sequence is CASSHENRPFVYEQYF. Here the CDR3 DNA reads TGCGCCAGCAGCCATGAGAACAGGCCCTTTGTCTACGAGCAGTACTTC.

CDR3 amino acids: CASSQDSHGQGYEQFF. The CDR3 nucleotides are TGCGCCAGCAGCCAAGATTCCCACGGACAGGGGTATGAGCAGTTCTTC. The V call is TRBV4-1, the J call TRBJ2-1; 9 bases align to TRBD1. Germline V gene lookup returns CDR1 MGHRA and CDR2 YSYEKL. V was clipped by 0 bases and J by 8 bases; unmatched bases: 8. The CDR3 is made up of 16 amino acids.

The chain has TRBV19 and TRBJ2-7; 7 bases fit TRBD1. This CDR3 spans 14 amino acids. Germline V gene sequence: CDR1 LNHDA, CDR2 SQIVND (reference sequence). V trimming: 3 bases; J trimming: 0 bases; junction bases outside the gene matches: 2. CDR3 protein: CASSIRDSSYEQYF. The CDR3 nucleotides are TGTGCCAGTAGTATCCGGGACAGCTCCTACGAGCAGTACTTC. The full variable domain, its missing parts supplied by reference TRBV19 and TRBJ2-7, is DGGITQSPKYLFRKEGQNVTLSCEQNLNHDAMYWYRQDPGQGLRLIYYSQIVNDFQKGDIAEGYSVSREKKESFPLTVTSAQKNPTAFYLCASSIRDSSYEQYFGPGTRLTVT.

The CDR3 here is CASSLGRTGLITGELFF. In DNA form, the CDR3 reads TGCGCCAGCAGCTTGGGCCGGACAGGGCTCATCACCGGGGAGCTGTTTTTT. The chain is built from TRBV5-1 and TRBJ2-2, with 8 bases identical to TRBD1. This CDR3 comprises 17 residues. Germline V CDR1 and CDR2: SGHRS, YFSETQ. With 0 bases clipped from V and 4 bases from J, the junction kept 8 bases outside the gene matches.

The V and J genes are TRBV12-5 and TRBJ1-2; 7 nucleotides align to TRBD1. This CDR3 has 17 amino acids. The V gene's germline CDR1 is LGHNT and CDR2 FRNRAP. The V gene end was trimmed by 1 base and the J gene end by 1 base; junction bases not matched to a gene: 9. This CDR3 is CASGLDLKGGVNYGYTF. CDR3 nucleotide sequence: TGTGCTAGTGGTTTGGACCTGAAAGGGGGCGTTAACTATGGCTACACCTTC.

This clonotype has more than one count but fewer than ten. The chain's CDR3 is CSVESWAGVTHEQYF. CDR3 DNA: TGCAGCGTTGAAAGTTGGGCAGGGGTTACGCACGAGCAGTACTTC. This rearrangement joins TRBV29-1 to TRBJ2-7; D is perhaps TRBD1 (6 bases). The CDR3 runs to 15 residues. Trimming cost V 2 bases and J 5 bases, with 19 bases left between them. Germline CDR1 is SQVTM and CDR2 is ANQGSEA.

This chain links TRBV19 with TRBJ2-1; 7 bases are shared with TRBD1. The CDR3 contains 14 residues. Germline V gene sequence: CDR1 LNHDA, CDR2 SQIVND (reference sequence). V was pared by 0 bases and J by 6 bases, with 2 bases of the junction left unmatched. The CDR3 DNA is TGTGCCAGTAGTATAGAGACAGGGAGCAATGAGCAGTTCTTC. It encodes CASSIETGSNEQFF.

This clonotype appeared a few times. The V gene is TRBV2, the J gene TRBJ2-1; a weak D match, TRBD2 (6 bases). Per the germline V gene, CDR1 is SNHLY and CDR2 is FYNNEI. This CDR3 comprises 14 residues. Deletions cut 1 base from V and 5 bases from J, with 9 bases between. CDR3 in DNA: TGTGCCAGCAGTGAAGGTGGAGGGGACAATGAGCAGTTCTTC. Protein: CASSEGGGDNEQFF.

This chain connects TRBV27 to TRBJ2-7; D possibly uses TRBD1 or TRBD2 (5 bases each). Per germline, CDR1 MNHEY and CDR2 SMNVEV (reference sequence). V was clipped by 6 bases and J by 6 bases, with 24 bases between them. This CDR3 has 16 residues. The CDR3: CASSPPAGTDFGEQYF. DNA for the CDR3: TGTGCCAGCAGCCCTCCAGCCGGGACGGATTTTGGCGAGCAGTACTTC.

V is TRBV18 and J is TRBJ1-1; tentatively, D is TRBD1 (5 bases). The V gene lost 6 bases and the J gene lost 1 base, with 15 bases spanning the gap. The germline V gene has CDR1 KGHSH and CDR2 LQKENI. The CDR3 consists of 15 residues. CDR3 DNA: TGTGCCAGCTCCCCGAAGGGGATTCCGAACACTGAAGCTTTCTTT. The encoded protein is CASSPKGIPNTEAFF.

The chain combines TRBV4-2 with TRBJ2-2, with 14 bases aligning to TRBD2. CDR3 length: 21 residues. The V and J ends lost 0 bases and 4 bases, in that order; junction bases with no gene match: 13. The V gene's germline CDR1 is LGHNA and CDR2 YNFKEQ. This CDR3 is CASSQDPPTTSGRASTGELFF. CDR3 nucleotides: TGTGCCAGCAGCCAAGACCCCCCTACGACTAGCGGGAGGGCGAGCACCGGGGAGCTGTTTTTT.

The CDR3 here is CASSLFVTGRLFGGYTF. CDR3 nucleotides: TGTGCCAGCAGTTTATTTGTTACAGGGAGGCTCTTCGGAGGCTACACCTTC. The V gene is TRBV28, the J gene TRBJ1-2; the D gene is possibly TRBD1 (6 bases). The length of the CDR3 is 17 residues. The germline gives CDR1 MDHEN, CDR2 SYDVKM. The germline V and J ends were trimmed by 1 base and 8 bases, with 23 bases remaining between them.

The chain links TRBV19 to TRBJ1-1; 8 bases line up with TRBD1. The trim removed 6 bases at V and 1 base at J, leaving 10 bases unmatched. This CDR3 has 16 amino acids. CDR1 and CDR2 from the germline V gene are LNHDA and SQIVND (reference sequence). The chain's CDR3 is CASSFPGTGPNTEAFF. The CDR3, as DNA: TGTGCCAGTAGCTTTCCCGGGACAGGACCGAACACTGAAGCTTTCTTT.

The chain is built from TRBV2 and TRBJ2-7, with TRBD1 as a possible D gene (6 bases). Trimming took off 7 bases at V and 3 bases at J, with 10 bases between the two ends. The germline V gene has CDR1 SNHLY and CDR2 FYNNEI. The CDR3 runs 12 residues. The CDR3 loop reads CASNRDGYEQYF. The DNA of the CDR3 is TGTGCCAGCAACAGGGATGGCTACGAGCAGTACTTC.

The chain carries TRBV2 and TRBJ1-1; D is perhaps TRBD1 (6 bases). CDR3 length equals 12 residues. Trimming shortened V by 7 bases and J by 7 bases, and 13 bases separated the two germline ends. Per the germline V gene, CDR1 is SNHLY and CDR2 is FYNNEI. This chain's CDR3 is CASNTGGGEAFF. CDR3 coding DNA: TGTGCCAGCAACACCGGAGGGGGTGAAGCTTTCTTT.

The chain employs TRBV12-3 or TRBV12-4 and TRBJ2-7, with 8 bases that match TRBD1. CDR3 length equals 15 residues. Trimming at V came to 5 bases and at J to 3 bases, leaving 9 bases not matched to a gene. CDR3 sequence: CASSTTGQALYEQYF. The CDR3 DNA follows: TGTGCCAGCAGTACGACGGGACAGGCGCTCTACGAGCAGTACTTC.

The chain employs TRBV5-8 and TRBJ1-3; no firm D call. This CDR3 is 14 amino acids long. V lost 4 bases to trimming and J lost 7 bases, with 15 bases between them. Per the germline V gene, CDR1 is SGHTS and CDR2 is YDEGEE. CDR3 protein: CASSRVKSGNTIYF. The CDR3 DNA is TGTGCCAGCAGCCGGGTCAAGAGCGGGAACACCATATATTTT. Based on the CDR3 plus reference TRBV5-8 and TRBJ1-3, the full variable domain is EAGVTQSPTHLIKTRGQQATLRCSPISGHTSVYWYQQALGLGLQFLLWYDEGEERNRGNFPPRFSGRQFPNYSSELNVNALELEDSALYLCASSRVKSGNTIYFGEGSWLTVV.

The CDR3 sequence is CASITTVYDSRDEAFF. The CDR3 DNA is TGTGCCAGCATCACTACGGTATATGATTCTCGGGATGAAGCTTTCTTT. The chain has TRBV11-2 and TRBJ1-1, with D uncertain. CDR3 size: 16 residues. Germline V lookup: CDR1 SGHAT, CDR2 FQNNGV. V was clipped by 7 bases and J by 7 bases, with 25 bases between them.

V usage is TRBV24-1 and J usage is TRBJ1-1; D gene ambiguous. Germline values: CDR1 KGHDR, CDR2 SFDVKD. V dropped 1 base and J dropped 0 bases, with 14 bases sitting between them. CDR3 length equals 17 residues. CDR3 in DNA: TGTGCCACCAGTGATTTCCGGGCCGAAGTCATGAACACTGAAGCTTTCTTT. It translates to CATSDFRAEVMNTEAFF.

J is TRBJ2-1 and V is TRBV4-1; 9 positions agree with TRBD2. V was clipped by 0 bases and J by 3 bases; unmatched bases: 3. The germline V gene has CDR1 MGHRA and CDR2 YSYEKL. The CDR3 covers 16 residues. The CDR3 DNA reads TGCGCCAGCAGCCAAGATCAAGCGGGAGGCTACAATGAGCAGTTCTTC. This translates into CASSQDQAGGYNEQFF.

The chain links TRBV7-9 to TRBJ1-2, with TRBD1 identical over 8 bases. The CDR3 contains 15 residues. The germline CDR1 and CDR2 sequences are SEHNR and FQNEAQ (reference sequence). The V segment lost 6 bases and the J segment 2 bases; nucleotides outside the gene matches: 8. CDR3 sequence (DNA): TGTGCCAGCAGTCTCGGACAGGGAAGCAACTATGGCTACACCTTC. It translates to CASSLGQGSNYGYTF.

The CDR3 region has the DNA TGTGCCAGCACACCTCAGGTGGGATATGGCTACACCTTC. Its protein is CASTPQVGYGYTF. The rearrangement links TRBV27 to TRBJ1-2; D remains unclear. Trimming stripped 7 bases from V and 5 bases from J, with 14 bases between. The germline V gene encodes CDR1 MNHEY and CDR2 SMNVEV (reference sequence). This CDR3 is 13 amino acids long.

This clonotype was seen a single time. This chain connects TRBV12-5 to TRBJ2-7, with D tentatively TRBD1 (5 bases). This CDR3 contains 12 residues. The V end was cut by 6 bases, the J end by 2 bases, with 8 bases between. Germline V lookup: CDR1 LGHNT, CDR2 FRNRAP. CDR3 residues: CASGPGTYEQYF. The CDR3, as DNA: TGTGCTAGTGGCCCAGGGACCTACGAGCAGTACTTC.